This T cell receptor beta chain comes out of a study of cytomegalovirus exposure and HLA in healthy donors (dated by TCRdb to 2017 to 2019). About the full investigation: The 500 to 800 repertoires of the first cohort and the roughly 120 validation repertoires were produced on the same platform, according to a later analysis. The aim of the study was to test whether cataloging public T cell receptors could identify signatures of past pathogen exposure. In addition to the first cohort of around 670 subjects, a separate validation cohort of under 150 different subjects was used. High-throughput TCR immunosequencing, statistical association of individual TCRs with disease status, and machine learning were combined to predict cytomegalovirus infection status.

As regards this clone: This clone's antigen is unknown. No base-level quality is on record; no much larger clone is a single base apart.

The germline V gene yields MNHNS for CDR1 and SASEGT for CDR2. The CDR3 sequence holds 15 residues, the cysteine and phenylalanine included. Of the read, only the CDR3 DNA is kept; its 45 bases are in frame from base 1. V loses 5 bases at its end and J loses 3 bases; junction bases beyond the gene matches: 9. Donors formed part of the validation cohort, which comprised approximately 130 subjects and was distinct from the first cohort of 666 subjects. To prepare the library, the immunoSEQ multiplex PCR assay was applied. Per the original workflow: A statistical classification framework was built for diagnosing cytomegalovirus status from the catalog of TCR beta chain sequences. The immuneACCESS repertoire file appears here via TCRdb, limited to in-frame rearrangements. These files lack a portion of the clones; in checked studies, under half of the deficit traces to unresolved V genes, and the cause of the others is not known. D and trimming were read from the DNA, whereas the V and J calls and clone size are those reported in that table. In this sample the table shows 300,000 to 400,000 clones, more than 80% of which occur a single time. The top ten clonotypes cover roughly 0.75% of the sample.

Points the paper makes about the study in general: A later analysis found that TCRs clustered in the first cohort also tended to co-occur in the 130 or so validation repertoires, with approximately 94% of cluster scores above 0. The authors suggested that the approach could potentially be extended to other disease states and immunological phenotypes. A few of the identified cytomegalovirus-associated TCR beta chains were confirmed in vitro to be specific for cytomegalovirus antigens. Across donors, most TCR sequences were observed very rarely, whereas some public TCRs were present in many individuals. The classifier was reported to diagnose cytomegalovirus status with high specificity and sensitivity in both the original and validation cohorts. In the study, around 150 TCR beta chains were listed as associated with cytomegalovirus. A later analysis lacked HLA typing for the validation cohort, so it scored co-occurrence in that cohort across all 110 or so repertoires.

Sequencing was performed on PBMCs. The chain couples TRBV6-1 to TRBJ2-7; the central 8 bases match TRBD2. This receptor was obtained from a woman between 18 and 29 years old in good health and CMV-seronegative. The CDR3 loop reads CASSRKTGLVYEQYF. At the DNA level, the sequence is TGTGCCAGCAGTCGCAAAACGGGACTAGTCTACGAGCAGTACTTC.